This T cell receptor (beta chain) comes out of a study of blood T cells in healthy people across ages. From germline, CDR1 is LGHNA and CDR2 YNFKEQ. This CDR3 spans 15 amino acids. The V and J ends lost 2 bases and 7 bases respectively, with 15 bases between them. Primers used in a second PCR of roughly 7 to 11 cycles were a sample-barcoded 5' primer and a J-beta primer mix. From the 5' RACE reads, TCRdb called clonotypes with MiXCR, one entry per CDR3 protein. The sample contains 1 million or so distinct CDR3 sequences, around 27% of which appear only once. This clonotype was seen a few times. The same sample was also studied in work on T cells of mothers and their children. As that study records: A few mothers and their six children, all healthy Caucasians, donated.

The clonotype was recovered from a girl aged 2-15 years in good health. Material: blood. V and J are TRBV4-2 and TRBJ2-1, with a tentative D call TRBD2 (5 bases). CDR3 sequence (DNA): TGTGCCAGCAGCCAAATTTACGGGGTTGGTAATGAGCAGTTCTTC. Protein: CASSQIYGVGNEQFF.